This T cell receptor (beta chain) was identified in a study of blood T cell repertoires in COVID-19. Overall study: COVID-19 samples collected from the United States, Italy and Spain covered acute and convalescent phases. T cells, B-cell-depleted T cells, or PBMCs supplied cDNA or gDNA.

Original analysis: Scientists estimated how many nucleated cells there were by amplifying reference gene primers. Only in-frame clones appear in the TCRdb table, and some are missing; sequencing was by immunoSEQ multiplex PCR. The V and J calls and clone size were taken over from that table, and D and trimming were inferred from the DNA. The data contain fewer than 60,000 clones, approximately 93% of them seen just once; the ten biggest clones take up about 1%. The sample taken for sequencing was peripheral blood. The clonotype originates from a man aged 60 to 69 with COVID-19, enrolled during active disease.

CDR3 nucleotide sequence: TGTGCCAGCAGCACTCTAGCGGGTGAAGGTATGGTGAACGAGCAGTACTTC. Protein: CASSTLAGEGMVNEQYF. The V call is TRBV27, the J call TRBJ2-7, with 8 bases fitting TRBD2. V gave up 6 bases and J gave up 5 bases; unmatched junction bases: 18. CDR3 length equals 17 residues. Germline V gene data show CDR1 as MNHEY and CDR2 as SMNVEV (reference sequence).